This T cell receptor beta chain originates from a study of blood T cell repertoires in COVID-19 (dated by TCRdb to 2020 to 2021). Background for the entire study: The collaborator samples originated in the United States, Italy and Spain and spanned the acute and convalescent phases of COVID-19. The material from the prospective study consisted of cDNA or gDNA derived from T cells, B-cell-depleted T cells, or PBMCs. The dataset comprised deeply sampled blood TCRbeta repertoires from subjects exposed to, actively infected with, or recovered from COVID-19. The repertoires were released in a freely available public database meant as a resource for research on the immune response to SARS-CoV-2. Samples were obtained from the ongoing ImmuneRACE study (first 160 participants) and from some 1,200 subjects provided by 6 global collaborators. Sample metadata almost always included a de-identified subject ID, COVID-19 status, age in years and sex. Where available, HLA class I and class II types were obtained from metadata supplied by the sample provider rather than from assay-based typing. Study-wide conclusions, independent of this receptor: Clinical and demographic metadata were provided uncurated, with the amount varying by source and participant.

In regard to this clone: There is no known antigen for this receptor. Nothing much larger sits one base from this clone, and base qualities are not available.

Each collaborating institution followed its own protocols to collect whole blood in K2EDTA tubes. For TCRbeta analysis, collaborators shipped samples as frozen whole blood, isolated PBMCs, or DNA extracted from either of those sample types. Its CDR3 holds 17 amino acids, cysteine through phenylalanine. This entry keeps only the CDR3 DNA: 51 bases, framed from base 1. Sequences SGHNT (CDR1) and YYREEE (CDR2) are obtained from the germline V gene (reference sequence). Here V drops 2 bases and J drops 5 bases, and the junction holds 10 bases not matched to any gene. The immunoSEQ Assay, a bias-controlled multiplex PCR, was used to amplify TCRbeta CDR3 regions from genomic DNA. On the authors' methods: Nucleated cell counts per sample were estimated from amplification of reference gene primers within the assay. Sequence reads were collapsed and filtered to measure the absolute abundance of every unique TCRbeta CDR3 rearrangement. For each sample, productive Simpson clonality was calculated as the square root of Simpson's diversity index over productive rearrangements. TCRdb's version of the immuneACCESS table is confined to in-frame rearrangements and falls short of the full clone set. An unresolved V gene accounts for under half of the shortfall where checked; the remainder is of unknown origin. D and trimming come from the DNA, and the V and J calls and clone size come from that table. The sample has some 80,000 clones on record, around 86% of them singletons. The ten largest account for 9% of the sample.

Rearrangement joined TRBV5-4 to TRBJ2-3, and TRBD2 matches 11 of the central bases. The source of this sequence is a human donor in a cohort sampled during active COVID-19. The source material was peripheral blood. The CDR3 protein is CASSFGSGRAGGDTQYF. The DNA sequence is given as TGTGCCAGCAGCTTCGGTAGCGGGAGGGCTGGGGGAGATACGCAGTATTTT.